The next 21 T cell receptor beta chains were all read from a single sample in a study of blood T cell repertoires in COVID-19 (TCRdb year 2020). Libraries were constructed by the immunoSEQ multiplex PCR assay. This is the immuneACCESS table as TCRdb keeps it, with only in-frame sequences that have V and J called. A part of the clones is gone; compared with another copy, unresolved V genes explain less than half, and the rest is unexplained. The sample contains about 270,000 clones, 91% of them found a single time. The top ten constitute about 2.5% of the sample. Sample: peripheral blood. Every receptor here comes from a person aged 18 to 29 with COVID-19, enrolled during active disease.

The chain employs TRBV12-5 and TRBJ2-1; TRBD1 agrees at 9 bases. The CDR3 is made up of 13 amino acids. The V segment lost 4 bases and the J segment 9 bases; nucleotides outside the gene matches: 4. Germline assignment: CDR1 LGHNT and CDR2 FRNRAP. The CDR3 loop is CASGSNRGREQFF. The CDR3 DNA follows: TGTGCTAGTGGTTCGAACAGGGGGCGTGAGCAGTTCTTC.

The chain is built from TRBV7-3 and TRBJ2-4; the match to TRBD2 covers 9 bases. The CDR3 is 14 residues long. CDR1 and CDR2 (germline): SGHTA, FQGTGA. Trimming at V came to 5 bases and at J to 7 bases, leaving 6 bases not matched to a gene. CDR3 amino acids: CASSRLAGENIQYF. As DNA, the CDR3 is TGTGCCAGCAGCAGATTAGCGGGAGAGAACATTCAGTACTTC.

The rearrangement joins TRBV24-1 to TRBJ2-7; a possible D gene is TRBD2 (7 bases). The germline V and J ends were trimmed by 4 bases and 7 bases, with 19 bases remaining between them. The CDR3 length is 15 residues. Germline CDR1 reads KGHDR; CDR2 reads SFDVKD. CDR3 sequence: CATSDPDLGGEEQYF. The CDR3 DNA follows: TGTGCCACCAGTGACCCGGACCTAGGGGGGGAGGAGCAGTACTTC.

The genes are TRBV21-1 and TRBJ2-1; the D call in the table, TRBD1, was not verified against the DNA. TRBV21-1 constitutes a pseudogene. The CDR3 runs to 15 residues. CDR3 nucleotide sequence: TGTGCCAGCAGCAAAGTAAGGACAGGGGTGACAGAGCAGTTCTTC. This translates into CASSKVRTGVTEQFF.

The count of this clone is one. The chain joins TRBV5-5 to TRBJ2-5; TRBD1 agrees at 7 bases. Germline lookup yields CDR1 SGHKS and CDR2 YYEKEE (reference sequence). The J segment lost 5 bases and the V segment lost 2 bases, leaving 6 bases of the junction unmatched. This CDR3 spans 14 amino acids. CDR3 amino acids: CASSLGQVEETQYF. The CDR3 coding sequence is TGTGCCAGCAGCTTAGGACAGGTAGAGGAGACCCAGTACTTC. Full variable domain (missing parts from reference TRBV5-5 and TRBJ2-5): DAGVTQSPTHLIKTRGQQVTLRCSPISGHKSVSWYQQVLGQGPQFIFQYYEKEERGRGNFPDRFSARQFPNYSSELNVNALLLGDSALYLCASSLGQVEETQYFGPGTRLLVL.

V gene TRBV9 combines with J gene TRBJ2-5; TRBD2 aligns across 15 bases. V was clipped by 4 bases and J by 5 bases; unmatched bases: 6. In germline, CDR1 is SGDLS, CDR2 YYNGEE. The CDR3 is 16 amino acids. CDR3 sequence (DNA): TGTGCCAGCAGCTCCCGGACTAGCGGGAGGGCCGAGACCCAGTACTTC. Translated: CASSSRTSGRAETQYF.

V gene TRBV12-3 or TRBV12-4 combines with J gene TRBJ1-5; D perhaps matches TRBD1 (5 bases). The germline V and J ends were trimmed by 6 bases and 6 bases, with 9 bases remaining between them. The CDR3 runs to 12 residues. The CDR3 nucleotides are TGTGCCAGCAGACGCGGGGGTCAGCCCCAGCATTTT. Translating it yields CASRRGGQPQHF.

The rearrangement uses TRBV27 and TRBJ2-2; 9 nucleotides agree with TRBD2. V gave up 1 base and J gave up 9 bases; unmatched junction bases: 6. The CDR3 has 15 amino acids. The germline gives CDR1 MNHEY, CDR2 SMNVEV (reference sequence). The CDR3 DNA reads as TGTGCCAGCAGTTTATGGCGGGAGGGCCCTCGGGAGCTGTTTTTT. This codes for CASSLWREGPRELFF.

CDR3 protein: CASSLTWGGDEQYF. In nucleotides, the CDR3 is TGTGCCAGCAGCTTAACGTGGGGGGGCGACGAGCAGTACTTC. J is TRBJ2-7 and V is TRBV7-9, with D tentatively TRBD2 (7 bases). Germline loops: CDR1 SEHNR, CDR2 FQNEAQ (reference sequence). CDR3 length: 14 residues. The ends were cut back, 2 bases at V and 5 bases at J, with 13 bases in the middle.

The chain joins TRBV15 to TRBJ1-1, with 8 bases fitting TRBD1. CDR3 length: 17 residues. Trimming removed 4 bases from V and 1 base from J; junction bases left unmatched: 11. Germline values: CDR1 LNHNV, CDR2 YYDKDF (reference sequence). CDR3 in DNA: TGTGCCACCAGCATTGGACAGGGATCGGGAACGAACACTGAAGCTTTCTTT. It yields the protein CATSIGQGSGTNTEAFF.

The rearrangement uses TRBV6-6 and TRBJ2-2, with 13 bases that match TRBD2. The CDR3 runs 17 residues. Losses at the gene ends were 5 bases for V and 7 bases for J; bases not matched to a gene: 10. Germline CDR1 MNHNY, CDR2 SVGAGI (reference sequence). The CDR3 spells CASSQSLAGGPGGELFF. The DNA of the CDR3 is TGTGCCAGCAGTCAGTCACTAGCGGGAGGGCCGGGCGGGGAGCTGTTTTTT.

This clone showed up just once. This chain joins TRBV14 and TRBJ2-1; unclear D gene. Germline loops: CDR1 SGHDN, CDR2 FVKESK. Trimming removed 3 bases from V and 3 bases from J, with 6 bases in between. The CDR3 runs to 13 residues. CDR3 nucleotide sequence: TGTGCCAGCAGCCACGACTTCTACAATGAGCAGTTCTTC. It translates to CASSHDFYNEQFF.

This chain joins TRBV5-1 and TRBJ2-3; perhaps TRBD1 as D (5 bases). This CDR3 has 15 amino acids. Germline assignment: CDR1 SGHRS and CDR2 YFSETQ. V was clipped by 0 bases and J by 0 bases, with 8 bases between them. The CDR3 here is CASSLEGKSTDTQYF. In DNA, the CDR3 is TGCGCCAGCAGCTTGGAGGGGAAAAGCACAGATACGCAGTATTTT.

The chain links TRBV7-8 to TRBJ2-5; TRBD2 aligns across 8 bases. The CDR3 has 15 amino acids. After removal of 4 bases from V and 2 bases from J, the junction contained 6 bases not matched to a gene. The germline V gene has CDR1 SGHVS and CDR2 FQNEAQ. The CDR3: CASSSLLAEQETQYF. Written as DNA, the CDR3 is TGTGCCAGCAGCTCGTTACTAGCGGAGCAAGAGACCCAGTACTTC.

The J gene is TRBJ2-1, the V gene TRBV19; possibly TRBD2 for D (7 bases). Germline V gene data show CDR1 as LNHDA and CDR2 as SQIVND (reference sequence). The V gene lost 5 bases and the J gene lost 5 bases, with 10 bases spanning the gap. The CDR3 is 13 amino acids. CDR3 sequence (DNA): TGTGCCAGTAGTCCCGGGGGGCACAATGAGCAGTTCTTC. Translating it yields CASSPGGHNEQFF. The full variable domain, with the rest looked up from reference TRBV19 and TRBJ2-1, is DGGITQSPKYLFRKEGQNVTLSCEQNLNHDAMYWYRQDPGQGLRLIYYSQIVNDFQKGDIAEGYSVSREKKESFPLTVTSAQKNPTAFYLCASSPGGHNEQFFGPGTRLTVL.

J is TRBJ2-7 and V is TRBV20-1; possibly TRBD1 for D (6 bases). The V gene's germline CDR1 is DFQATT and CDR2 SNEGSKA (reference sequence). The CDR3 sequence is 11 residues long. V dropped 5 bases and J dropped 5 bases, with 10 bases sitting between them. CDR3 bases: TGCAGTGCTGGGGGCCTTCACGAGCAGTACTTC. This codes for CSAGGLHEQYF.

This sequence joins TRBV4-1 and TRBJ1-5, with D possibly TRBD1 on 5 matching bases. With 2 bases removed from V and 7 bases from J, the gap between germline ends came to 9 bases. This CDR3 contains 13 residues. From germline, CDR1 is MGHRA and CDR2 YSYEKL. This chain's CDR3 is CASSQQGFQPQHF. CDR3 coding DNA: TGCGCCAGCAGCCAACAGGGTTTCCAGCCCCAGCATTTT.

This clone occurred once. The V and J genes are TRBV5-1 and TRBJ2-1, with 8 bases matching TRBD1. Trimming took 0 bases from V and 5 from J; bases not matched to a gene: 4. CDR3 length equals 15 residues. Per germline, CDR1 SGHRS and CDR2 YFSETQ. DNA for the CDR3: TGCGCCAGCAGCTTGGGAGGACAGGGAAACAATGAGCAGTTCTTC. Translation: CASSLGGQGNNEQFF.

The chain links TRBV29-1 to TRBJ2-1; 11 bases align to TRBD2. Germline assignment: CDR1 SQVTM and CDR2 ANQGSEA. This CDR3 spans 16 amino acids. V gave up 4 bases and J gave up 1 base; unmatched junction bases: 6. The CDR3, as DNA: TGCAGCGTTGGGGGGACTAGCGGAAAATCCTACAATGAGCAGTTCTTC. Protein: CSVGGTSGKSYNEQFF.

In this sample, this clone turned up once. The chain uses TRBV4-2 and TRBJ2-1; a possible D gene is TRBD2 (6 bases). CDR3 length equals 17 residues. Germline V lookup: CDR1 LGHNA, CDR2 YNFKEQ. The germline V and J ends were trimmed by 4 bases and 2 bases, with 18 bases remaining between them. CDR3 nucleotides: TGTGCCAGCAGCCCTTTCCAATCGGGAGTAACCTACAATGAGCAGTTCTTC. It translates to CASSPFQSGVTYNEQFF.

The chain has TRBV19 and TRBJ2-2; D perhaps matches TRBD2 (5 bases). Germline V gene lookup returns CDR1 LNHDA and CDR2 SQIVND (reference sequence). V lost 5 bases and J lost 5, with 9 bases in between. The CDR3 has 13 amino acids. The CDR3 sequence is CASSLLVTGELFF. CDR3 sequence (DNA): TGTGCCAGTAGTCTACTAGTAACCGGGGAGCTGTTTTTT.